This T cell receptor beta chain stems from a study of vaccination effects on CD4 cells after COVID-19. The CDR3 covers 14 residues. Trimming cost V 3 bases and J 8 bases, with 14 bases left between them. Germline assignment: CDR1 SGHRS and CDR2 YFSETQ. With the ViraFEST assay, the study expanded antigen-specific CD4+ T cells using viral peptide pools, then sequenced them. Investigators separated out CD4+ T cells once approximately 11 days of culture had passed. Everyone in the study got two shots of either the BNT162b2 or mRNA-1273 vaccine. A remark on this clone: Antigen specificity is unknown.

The repertoire was sequenced with immunoSEQ multiplex PCR; TCRdb's copy has only in-frame clones and lacks some. Here the sample spans 25,000 to 35,000 clones, around 82% being singletons. The sequence was collected from a human donor who received a COVID-19 vaccine. Some clones in this sample may be carry-over from other donors' samples. V is TRBV5-1 and J is TRBJ1-4, with a weak D call TRBD1 (5 bases). The material was CD4+ T cells from PBMCs cultured with HCoV-NL63 spike peptides, obtained after COVID-19 vaccination. DNA for the CDR3: TGCGCCAGCAGCTCCCCAGGGCGACAAGAAAAACTGTTTTTT. Protein sequence: CASSSPGRQEKLFF.